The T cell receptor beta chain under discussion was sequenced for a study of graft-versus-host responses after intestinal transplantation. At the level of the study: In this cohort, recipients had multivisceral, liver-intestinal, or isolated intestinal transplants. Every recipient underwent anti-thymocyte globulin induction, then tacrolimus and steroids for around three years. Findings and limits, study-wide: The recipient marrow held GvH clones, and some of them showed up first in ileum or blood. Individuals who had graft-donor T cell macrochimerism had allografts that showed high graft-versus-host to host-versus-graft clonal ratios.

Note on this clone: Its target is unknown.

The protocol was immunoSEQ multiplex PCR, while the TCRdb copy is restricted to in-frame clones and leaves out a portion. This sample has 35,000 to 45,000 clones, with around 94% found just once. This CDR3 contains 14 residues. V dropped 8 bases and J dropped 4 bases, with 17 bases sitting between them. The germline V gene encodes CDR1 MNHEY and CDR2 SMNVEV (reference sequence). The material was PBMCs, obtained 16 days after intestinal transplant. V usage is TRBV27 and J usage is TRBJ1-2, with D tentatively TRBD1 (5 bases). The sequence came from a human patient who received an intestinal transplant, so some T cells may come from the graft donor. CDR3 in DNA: TGTGCCAGCTCCCCGCAGGGAGTTGTCTATGGCTACACCTTC. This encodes CASSPQGVVYGYTF.